The subject of this entry is one T cell receptor (beta chain). A junction boundary mismatches the germline segment, possibly from a read error. The sample originates from a study of blood T cell repertoires in COVID-19. Study in general: Samples of COVID-19 (acute and convalescent) were obtained from the United States, Italy and Spain. The cDNA or gDNA used as material had been derived from T cells, B-cell-depleted T cells, or PBMCs.

As handled by the study authors: Nucleated cell number was recorded as an estimate derived from reference gene primer amplification. Profiled with immunoSEQ multiplex PCR; TCRdb holds only in-frame clones, not every one. V and J calls and clone size are as listed in that table; D and trimming were resolved from the DNA. The sample contains fewer than 250,000 clones, 86% of which appear only once. The CDR3 covers 12 residues. Germline V lookup: CDR1 LGHDT, CDR2 YNNKEL (reference sequence). The receptor was isolated from a woman aged 55-70 years who had recovered from COVID-19. Sequencing was performed on peripheral blood. The chain has TRBV3-1 (or the pseudogene TRBV3-2) and TRBJ2-1, with D perhaps TRBD2 (7 bases). CDR3 sequence (DNA): TGTGCCAGCAGCCAAGCCACGGCGGGGGCGATCTTC. The encoded protein is CASSQATAGAIF.